This T cell receptor beta chain derives from a study of cytomegalovirus exposure and HLA in healthy donors. The study ran its PCR with 60 Vbeta and 13 Jbeta primers. Per the original methods: An analysis that came later counted some 85 million unique TCR beta chains, approximately 10 million shared. The repertoire was sequenced with immunoSEQ multiplex PCR; TCRdb's copy has only in-frame clones and lacks some. V, J and clone size are those of that table, while D and trimming were read from the DNA. The sample records about 210,000 clones, about 90% being singletons. Regarding this clone: Its target is unknown.

Whole-study findings and limits: There were reportedly fewer N-insertions in an Asian-associated ancestry cluster than the roughly 670-donor mean, in a later analysis. A later analysis, which compared TCR beta chains of equal frequency, found the HLA-associated ones more clonally expanded. In a later analysis, specific HLA alleles were associated with 16,000 or so TCR beta sequences at a 0.05 false discovery rate.

Material for sequencing was PBMCs. This TCR was recovered from a boy aged 2 to 10 in good health and CMV-seronegative.

For the CDR3, the DNA is TGTGCCAGCAGCCAGAACAGGGTCATGAACACTGAAGCTTTCTTT. Protein sequence: CASSQNRVMNTEAFF. V and J are TRBV2 and TRBJ1-1, with D tentatively TRBD1 (6 bases). There are 15 residues in the CDR3. CDR1 and CDR2 (germline): SNHLY, FYNNEI. The ends were cut back, 6 bases at V and 0 bases at J, with 14 bases in the middle. The whole variable domain, filled in from reference TRBV2 and TRBJ1-1, reads EPEVTQTPSHQVTQMGQEVILRCVPISNHLYFYWYRQILGQKVEFLVSFYNNEISEKSEIFDDQFSVERPDGSNFTLKIRSTKLEDSAMYFCASSQNRVMNTEAFFGQGTRLTVV.